The TCR beta chain under discussion was sequenced for a study of cytomegalovirus exposure and HLA in healthy donors listed by TCRdb under 2017. About the investigation overall: According to an earlier analysis of several hundred of the donors, about 179 million T cells yielded over 90 million unique TCR beta sequences and 276 Gb of sequence data. An early release covering just under 650 HLA-typed donors comprised about 300 gigabases of sequencing data and 65 million to 100 million unique TCR sequences. Of the 350 to 450 genotyped donors, approximately 82% fell in the genetic ancestry cluster associated with self-reported Caucasian donors. The aim of the study was to test whether cataloging public T cell receptors could identify signatures of past pathogen exposure. Using immunosequencing, the study profiled T cell repertoires from about 650 subjects and related those repertoires to cytomegalovirus serostatus. Along with the 666-subject first cohort, a separate validation cohort of about 110 different subjects was used. To predict cytomegalovirus infection status, the study combined high-throughput TCR immunosequencing, statistical association of individual TCRs with disease status, and machine learning. A later analysis re-examined previously published TCR beta repertoires from roughly 650 donors and added high-resolution HLA genotyping to investigate patterns of TCR occurrence. The later analysis used no new phenotypic data to find candidate immune exposures, relying instead on TCR beta sequences and their occurrence across donors. An earlier analysis of 500 to 750 of the donors applied high-throughput TCR beta sequencing to assess whether each TCR beta V gene segment acted as functional or pseudogenic. Donor age, sex, ethnicity and CMV serostatus were collected together with the repertoire data. Genome-wide SNP genotypes for about 65% of the roughly 670 donors were used in a later genetic analysis, which treated that subset as a discovery cohort. All discovery cohort repertoires had been generated on a single sequencing platform. HLA typing included class I and class II loci at four-digit resolution. Typing coverage varied by locus: roughly 620-630 donors for A, B, C, DRB1 and DQB1; some 520 for DQA1; about 570 for DPA1; 400 to 480 for DPB1. Several DR-DQ haplotypes were handled as single units for association and clustering because linkage in the cohort was strong. On average, roughly 240,000 unique TCR beta nucleotide sequences were sequenced per donor among about 400 genotyped donors of the cohort, with 15% to 20% of those sequences being non-productive.

Points on this clone: Its antigen remains unidentified. One end of the junction fails to match germline, which may point to a read error.

In total, fewer than 750 healthy bone marrow donors made up the cohort. All cohort members were sampled while nominally healthy, although unrecorded immune exposures were likely present. The donor was CMV seropositive and belonged to the group of more than 250 seropositive cohort members. A peripheral blood sample was collected from each donor, and TCR beta sequencing was performed on peripheral blood mononuclear cells. Genomic DNA extraction from the blood cell samples was performed with the Qiagen DNeasy Blood Extraction Kit. Including cysteine and phenylalanine, the CDR3 has 16 amino acids. Of the read, only the CDR3 DNA is kept; its 48 bases are in frame from base 1. Based on the germline V gene, the CDR1 and CDR2 sequences are SGHVS and FQNEAQ. The library was obtained by the immunoSEQ multiplex PCR assay. For the multiplex PCR, a mixture combining 60 forward primers for TCR Vbeta segments and 13 reverse primers for TCR Jbeta segments was used. Amplification of the CDR3 region of rearranged TCR beta genes was performed with a multiplex PCR assay on genomic DNA. Amplified TCR beta libraries were sequenced as 87-base-pair reads on the Illumina HiSeq System. For the original study's pipeline: In a later analysis, some 80 million unique TCR beta chains were counted across the approximately 620 repertoires, and approximately 11 million of these chains were shared by at least two donors. Raw reads were error-corrected and collapsed into unique sequences with a nearest-neighbor algorithm that merged closely related sequences to remove PCR and sequencing errors. CDR3 sequences were aligned to IMGT reference sequences to assign V, D and J gene segments. For a sequence to be retained, a match of at least six nucleotides to both a V gene segment and a J gene segment was required. Rearrangements were called productive when the CDR3 lacked stop codons and stayed in frame with V and J; all others were non-productive. Following IMGT convention, CDR3 was defined as the stretch from the second conserved V-encoded cysteine to the conserved J-encoded phenylalanine. The earlier analysis of approximately 590 of the donors excluded any sequence lacking an unambiguous match to a single V gene segment. In an earlier analysis of 587 of the donors, V segments were called functional above 56.7% productive rearrangements and were called segregating when the between-donor standard deviation exceeded 5%. A statistical classification framework was built for diagnosing cytomegalovirus status from the catalog of TCR beta chain sequences. In a later analysis, V and J genes were assigned by comparing TCR nucleotide sequences against IMGT/GENE-DB human TR gene sequences. The TCRdist pipeline was used in a later analysis to assign CDR3 sequences and most-parsimonious VDJ recombination scenarios. In a later analysis, each TCR beta chain was defined by its CDR3 amino acid sequence together with its V-gene family, and reads lacking a unique V-gene family were excluded. In a later analysis, several hundred highly shared, low-generation-probability nucleotide sequences were removed to address suspected cross-contamination and a sequencing artifact. In a later analysis, a clonal expansion index was calculated for each public chain from normalized within-repertoire ranks of inferred template counts. In a later analysis, generation probabilities were computed with a VDJ recombination model fitted to out-of-frame rearrangements, and the resulting probabilities were checked against IGoR. In a later analysis, TCR-TCR, TCR-HLA and TCR-CMV co-occurrence was scored with hypergeometric tests, and a repertoire-size bias correction was applied to TCR pairs. To estimate false discovery rates, a later analysis permuted the HLA or CMV assignments 20 times. In a later analysis, co-occurring TCRs were grouped with DBSCAN, and TCRdist sequence similarity was added when clustering was performed within HLA-allele-positive subsets. Repertoires with fewer than 30,000 or more than 120,000 public chains were left out of co-occurrence clustering, as were several repertoires with anomalous nucleotide sharing. TCRdb took over this immuneACCESS table, retaining in-frame rearrangements with V and J assigned. Such tables are incomplete; in checked studies, under half of the missing clones stem from an unresolved V gene, and the remainder is unexplained. That table supplies the V and J calls and clone size; D and trimming were determined from the DNA. The sample table contains around 140,000 clones; only one count was recorded for approximately 84% of them. Together, the top ten hold 1.4% to 1.5% of the sample.

The study at large found these results: Specific HLA alleles were associated with roughly 16,000 TCR beta sequences at a false discovery rate of 0.05 in a later analysis. When HLA alleles, especially DR and DQ, strongly co-occurred, TCR associations were difficult to assign to individual alleles. A later analysis found that HLA-associated TCR beta chains were more clonally expanded and had lower generation probabilities than equally common non-associated chains. In a later analysis, TCR association rates were found to vary across HLA loci, with the most associated TCRs seen for DRB1 alleles and the fewest for HLA-C alleles. Sequencing depth was assumed to be roughly uniform across donors in the presence/absence analyses, though that assumption may not hold. A later genetic analysis reported fewer N-insertions in productive TCRs among donors in an Asian-associated ancestry cluster than the approximately 670-donor mean. The 87-base-pair reads could not distinguish some IMGT-functional V segments, including TRBV6-2 and TRBV6-3, so those segments were excluded. Roughly 17 rarely observed V segments, including chromosome 9 orphons, were excluded from the earlier analysis of almost 600 of the donors because counts were too low. Most TCR sequences were seen in very few donors, while some public TCRs were found in many individuals. Correlated functional status among segregating V segments might be attributable to linkage disequilibrium, but an unknown experimental factor could not be ruled out. A cluster of highly shared sequence variants was judged likely to be a technical artifact of the sequencing pipeline. A further reported finding was that TCR beta sequences accurately predicted the HLA-A and HLA-B alleles for most subjects in the first cohort. Cytomegalovirus status was reported to be diagnosed by the classifier with high specificity and sensitivity in both the original and validation cohorts. In a later analysis, several top co-occurrence clusters were reported to appear linked to parvovirus B19, influenza, CMV and Epstein-Barr virus. Because some donors lacked HLA typing at each locus, the association tests relied only on the typed subset. An earlier analysis of 587 of the donors showed that most TCR beta V segments appeared in productive rearrangements either about 90% or about 30% of the time, which broadly matched IMGT annotations. The only immune exposure information available for the cohort was CMV serostatus. In this cohort, only TCR beta chains were sequenced, and detectable features were limited by the absence of alpha or paired-chain data. In a later analysis, most CMV-associated TCR beta chains were found to appear HLA-restricted, with HLA associations seemingly driven largely by CMV exposure. A few of the identified cytomegalovirus-associated TCR beta chains were confirmed in vitro to be specific for cytomegalovirus antigens. The authors suggested that the approach could potentially be extended to other disease states and immunological phenotypes. In a later genetic analysis, a missense DCLRE1C variant was associated with V-gene and J-gene trimming of TCR beta chains, and the association was replicated in an independent cohort. The study listed 150 to 200 TCR beta chains as associated with cytomegalovirus.

Sequences were obtained from PBMCs. The TCR comes from a man between 25 and 39 years old in good health and CMV-seropositive. This chain is built from TRBV7-8 and TRBJ1-3, with 9 middle bases fitting TRBD1. The DNA is TGTGCCAGCAGCTTAGCAGGACAGGGGTTTGGAGACACCATATATTTT. It specifies CASSLAGQGFGDTIYF.